This T cell receptor (beta chain) derives from a study of blood T cell repertoires in COVID-19. Across the study: Sites in the United States, Italy and Spain provided acute and convalescent COVID-19 samples.

In its sample, this clone was seen once. Seattle researchers signed up patients amid active infection and tracked them longitudinally. The length of the CDR3 is 12 residues. Trimming cost V 5 bases and J 4 bases; bases outside gene matches: 1. Germline V lookup: CDR1 KGHSH, CDR2 LQKENI. How the authors handled the data: Amplification with reference gene primers provided the estimates of nucleated cell counts. Produced via immunoSEQ multiplex PCR; TCRdb's table is partial and in-frame only. V and J calls and clone size come straight from that table; D and trimming were deduced from the DNA. The data contain about 69,000 clones, around 88% of them seen just once; the ten biggest clones take up approximately 15%.

Source material: peripheral blood. The TCR sequence derives from a man aged 40-55 years with COVID-19, enrolled during active disease. The rearrangement joins TRBV18 to TRBJ1-1, with 7 bases matching TRBD1. CDR3 protein: CASSDRATEAFF. CDR3 bases: TGTGCCAGCTCAGACAGGGCCACTGAAGCTTTCTTT.